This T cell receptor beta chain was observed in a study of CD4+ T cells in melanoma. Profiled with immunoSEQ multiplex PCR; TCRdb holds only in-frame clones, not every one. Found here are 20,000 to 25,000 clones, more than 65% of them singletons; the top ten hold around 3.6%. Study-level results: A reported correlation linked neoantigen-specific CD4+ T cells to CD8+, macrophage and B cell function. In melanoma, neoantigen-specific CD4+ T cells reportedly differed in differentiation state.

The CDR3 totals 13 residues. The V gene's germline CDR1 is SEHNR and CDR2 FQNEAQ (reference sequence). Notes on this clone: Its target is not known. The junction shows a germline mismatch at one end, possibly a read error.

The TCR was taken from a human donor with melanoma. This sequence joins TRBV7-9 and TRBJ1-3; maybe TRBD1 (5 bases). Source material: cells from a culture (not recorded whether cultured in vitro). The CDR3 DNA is TGTGCCTGCAGGGAAGGCTCTGGAAACACCATATATTTT. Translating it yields CACREGSGNTIYF.